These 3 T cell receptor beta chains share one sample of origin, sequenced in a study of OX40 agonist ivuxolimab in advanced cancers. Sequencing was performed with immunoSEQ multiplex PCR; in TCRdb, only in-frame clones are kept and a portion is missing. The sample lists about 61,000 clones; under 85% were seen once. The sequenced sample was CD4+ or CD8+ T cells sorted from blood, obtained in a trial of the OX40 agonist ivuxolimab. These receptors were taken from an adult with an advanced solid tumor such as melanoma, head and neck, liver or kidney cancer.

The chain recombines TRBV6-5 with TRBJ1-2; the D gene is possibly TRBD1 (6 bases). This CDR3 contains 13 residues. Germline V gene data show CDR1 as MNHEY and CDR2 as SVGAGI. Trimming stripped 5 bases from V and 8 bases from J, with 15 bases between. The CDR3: CASSPGVALGYTF. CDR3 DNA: TGTGCCAGCAGTCCAGGGGTGGCGCTGGGCTACACCTTC.

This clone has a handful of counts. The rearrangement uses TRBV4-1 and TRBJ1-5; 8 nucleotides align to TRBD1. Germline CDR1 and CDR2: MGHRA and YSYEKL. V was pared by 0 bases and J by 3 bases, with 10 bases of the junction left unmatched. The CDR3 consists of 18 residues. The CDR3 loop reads CASSQDRTGSLDNQPQHF. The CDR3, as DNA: TGCGCCAGCAGCCAAGACAGGACAGGGAGTTTGGACAATCAGCCCCAGCATTTT.

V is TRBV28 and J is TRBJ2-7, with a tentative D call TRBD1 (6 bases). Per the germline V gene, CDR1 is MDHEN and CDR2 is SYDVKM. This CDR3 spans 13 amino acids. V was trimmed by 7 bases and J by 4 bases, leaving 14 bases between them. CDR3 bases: TGTGCCAGCATCGTCCAAGGGGGATACGAGCAGTACTTC. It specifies CASIVQGGYEQYF.